This entry describes one T cell receptor (beta chain). The CDR3 has 17 residues. V gave up 3 bases and J gave up 0 bases, with 15 bases separating them. Germline CDR1 ENHRY, CDR2 SYGVKD. The data are from a study of blood T cell repertoires in COVID-19. About the research overall: The cDNA or gDNA used as material had been derived from T cells, B-cell-depleted T cells, or PBMCs.

Assay: immunoSEQ multiplex PCR; the TCRdb copy retains only in-frame clones and omits some. Of some 180,000 clones listed, 80% are singletons. Sample: PBMCs or T cells enriched from blood (not recorded which). The genes are TRBV10-3 and TRBJ1-5; D is unresolved. The receptor was isolated from a man aged 55-75 years who had been exposed to COVID-19. The CDR3 region is CAISDPPTDYSNQPQHF. The CDR3 nucleotides are TGTGCCATCAGTGATCCCCCGACGGACTATAGCAATCAGCCCCAGCATTTT.